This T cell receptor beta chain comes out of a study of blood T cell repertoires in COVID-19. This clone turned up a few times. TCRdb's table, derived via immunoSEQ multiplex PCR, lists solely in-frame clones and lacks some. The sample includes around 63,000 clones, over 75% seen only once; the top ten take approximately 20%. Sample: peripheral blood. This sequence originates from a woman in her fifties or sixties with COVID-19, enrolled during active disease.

CDR3 nucleotides: TGTGCCCACGGGACAGGGGGCCTATATAGCAATCAGCCCCAGCATTTT. Its translation: CAHGTGGLYSNQPQHF. The chain combines TRBV28 with TRBJ1-5; 12 bases fit TRBD1. V shed 11 bases and J 0 bases; nucleotides not matched to a gene: 8. The CDR3 runs to 16 residues. Germline-derived CDR1 and CDR2 are MDHEN and SYDVKM.